Detailed here is one T cell receptor beta chain. Clones were sequenced by immunoSEQ multiplex PCR, and TCRdb holds only the in-frame ones, with some missing. The repertoire consists of about 200,000 clones, with approximately 87% occurring once and the leading ten covering roughly 6.2%. This record comes from a study of blood T cell repertoires in COVID-19. About the study: Samples representing acute and convalescent COVID-19 were sourced from the United States, Italy and Spain.

Sequencing was carried out using peripheral blood. The receptor's source is a man aged 60-69 years who had recovered from COVID-19.

CDR3 sequence: CASRLTGGRGYTF. The CDR3 nucleotides read TGTGCCAGCAGACTCACAGGGGGCCGTGGCTACACCTTC. The chain has TRBV28 and TRBJ1-2; 9 bases fit TRBD1. This CDR3 comprises 13 residues. J gave up 7 bases and V 6 bases, and 6 bases lay outside the gene matches. CDR1 is MDHEN, CDR2 SYDVKM, per germline.